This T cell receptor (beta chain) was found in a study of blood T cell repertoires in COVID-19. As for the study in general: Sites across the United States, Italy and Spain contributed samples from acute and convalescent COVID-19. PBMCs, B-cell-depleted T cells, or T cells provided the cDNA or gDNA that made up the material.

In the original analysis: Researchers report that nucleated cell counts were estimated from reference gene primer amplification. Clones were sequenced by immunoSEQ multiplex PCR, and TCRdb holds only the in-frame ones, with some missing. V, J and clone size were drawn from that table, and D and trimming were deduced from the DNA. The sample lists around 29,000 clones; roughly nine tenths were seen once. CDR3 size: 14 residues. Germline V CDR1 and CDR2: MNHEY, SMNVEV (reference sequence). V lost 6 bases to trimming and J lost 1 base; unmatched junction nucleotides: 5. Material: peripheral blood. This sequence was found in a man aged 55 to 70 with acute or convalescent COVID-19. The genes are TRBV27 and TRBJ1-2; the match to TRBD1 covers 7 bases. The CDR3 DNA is TGTGCCAGCAGCATACGACAGGGTAACTATGGCTACACCTTC. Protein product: CASSIRQGNYGYTF.